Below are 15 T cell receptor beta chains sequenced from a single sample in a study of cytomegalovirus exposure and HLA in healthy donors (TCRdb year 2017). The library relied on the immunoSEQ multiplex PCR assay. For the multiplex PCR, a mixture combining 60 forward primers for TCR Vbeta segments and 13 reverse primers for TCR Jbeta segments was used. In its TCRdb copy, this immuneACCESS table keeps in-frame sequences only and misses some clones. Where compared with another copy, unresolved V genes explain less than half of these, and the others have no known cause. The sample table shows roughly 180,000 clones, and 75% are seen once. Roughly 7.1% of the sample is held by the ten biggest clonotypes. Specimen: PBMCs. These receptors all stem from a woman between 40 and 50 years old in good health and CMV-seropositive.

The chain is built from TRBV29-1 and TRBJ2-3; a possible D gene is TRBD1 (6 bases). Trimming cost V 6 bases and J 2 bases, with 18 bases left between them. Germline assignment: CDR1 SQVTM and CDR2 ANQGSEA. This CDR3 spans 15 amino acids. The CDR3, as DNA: TGCAGCGTGGGGGCAGGGACAAGTTTCACAGATACGCAGTATTTT. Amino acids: CSVGAGTSFTDTQYF.

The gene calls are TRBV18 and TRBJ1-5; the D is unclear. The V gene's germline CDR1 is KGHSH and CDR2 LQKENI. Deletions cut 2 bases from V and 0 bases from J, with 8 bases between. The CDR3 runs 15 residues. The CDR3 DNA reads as TGTGCCAGCTCACCATCAGTGAATAGCAATCAGCCCCAGCATTTT. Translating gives CASSPSVNSNQPQHF. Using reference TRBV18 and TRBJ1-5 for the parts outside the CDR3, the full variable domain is NAGVMQNPRHLVRRRGQEARLRCSPMKGHSHVYWYRQLPEEGLKFMVYLQKENIIDESGMPKERFSAEFPKEGPSILRIQQVVRGDSAAYFCASSPSVNSNQPQHFGDGTRLSIL.

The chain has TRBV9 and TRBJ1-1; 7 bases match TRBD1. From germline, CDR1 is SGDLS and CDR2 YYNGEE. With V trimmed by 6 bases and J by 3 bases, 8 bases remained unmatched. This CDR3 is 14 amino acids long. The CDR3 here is CASNRDSVYTEAFF. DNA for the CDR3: TGTGCCAGCAACCGGGACAGCGTTTACACTGAAGCTTTCTTT. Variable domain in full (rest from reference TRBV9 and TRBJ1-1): DSGVTQTPKHLITATGQRVTLRCSPRSGDLSVYWYQQSLDQGLQFLIQYYNGEERAKGNILERFSAQQFPDLHSELNLSSLELGDSALYFCASNRDSVYTEAFFGQGTRLTVV.

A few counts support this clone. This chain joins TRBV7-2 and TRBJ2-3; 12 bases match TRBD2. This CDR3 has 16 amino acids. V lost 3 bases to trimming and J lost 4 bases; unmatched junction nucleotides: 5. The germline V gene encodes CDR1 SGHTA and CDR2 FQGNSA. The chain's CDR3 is CASSFTSGRWADTQYF. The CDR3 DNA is TGTGCCAGCAGCTTTACTAGCGGGAGGTGGGCAGATACGCAGTATTTT.

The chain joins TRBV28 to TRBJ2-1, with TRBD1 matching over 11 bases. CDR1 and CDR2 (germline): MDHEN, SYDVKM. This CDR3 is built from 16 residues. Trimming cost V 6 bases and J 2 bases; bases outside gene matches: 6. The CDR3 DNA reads TGTGCCAGCAGCAAACCGGGACAGGGGGCCTACAATGAGCAGTTCTTC. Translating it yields CASSKPGQGAYNEQFF.

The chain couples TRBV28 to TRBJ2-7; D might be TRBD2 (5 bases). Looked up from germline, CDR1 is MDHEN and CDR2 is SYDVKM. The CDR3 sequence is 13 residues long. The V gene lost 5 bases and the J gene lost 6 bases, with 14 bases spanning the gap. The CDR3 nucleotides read TGTGCCAGCAGTAAGGGAGCTACGGGCGAGCAGTACTTC. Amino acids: CASSKGATGEQYF.

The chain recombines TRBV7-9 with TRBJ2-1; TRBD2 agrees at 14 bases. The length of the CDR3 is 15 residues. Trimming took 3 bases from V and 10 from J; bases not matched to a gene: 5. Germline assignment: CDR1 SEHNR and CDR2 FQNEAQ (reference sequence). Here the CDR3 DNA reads TGTGCCAGCAGCTTCGGGACTAGCGGGAGTAGGGAGCAGTTCTTC. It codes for CASSFGTSGSREQFF. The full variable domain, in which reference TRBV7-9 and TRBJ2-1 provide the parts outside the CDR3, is DTGVSQNPRHKITKRGQNVTFRCDPISEHNRLYWYRQTLGQGPEFLTYFQNEAQLEKSRLLSDRFSAERPKGSFSTLEIQRTEQGDSAMYLCASSFGTSGSREQFFGPGTRLTVL.

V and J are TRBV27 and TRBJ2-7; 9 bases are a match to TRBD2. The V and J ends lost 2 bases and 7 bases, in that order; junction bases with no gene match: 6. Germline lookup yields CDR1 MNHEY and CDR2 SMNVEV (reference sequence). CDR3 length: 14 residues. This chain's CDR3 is CASSLAGGFREQYF. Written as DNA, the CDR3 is TGTGCCAGCAGTTTAGCGGGAGGGTTTAGGGAGCAGTACTTC.

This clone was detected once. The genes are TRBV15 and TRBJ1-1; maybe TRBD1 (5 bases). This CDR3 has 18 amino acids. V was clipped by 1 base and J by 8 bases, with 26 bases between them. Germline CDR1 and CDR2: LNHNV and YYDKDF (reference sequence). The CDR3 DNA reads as TGTGCCACCAGCAGAGGGAGGGGAACACGGCAGGGAGAAGTAGAAGCTTTCTTT. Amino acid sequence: CATSRGRGTRQGEVEAFF.

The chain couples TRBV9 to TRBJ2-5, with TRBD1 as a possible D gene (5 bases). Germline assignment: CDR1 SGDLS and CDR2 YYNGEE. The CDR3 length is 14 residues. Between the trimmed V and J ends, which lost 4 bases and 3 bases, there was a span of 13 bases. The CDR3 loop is CASSNTGFEETQYF. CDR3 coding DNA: TGTGCCAGCAGCAACACAGGTTTCGAAGAGACCCAGTACTTC.

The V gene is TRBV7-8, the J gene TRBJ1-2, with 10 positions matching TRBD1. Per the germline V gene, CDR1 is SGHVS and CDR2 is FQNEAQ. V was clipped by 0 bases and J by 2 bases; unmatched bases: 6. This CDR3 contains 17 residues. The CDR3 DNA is TGTGCCAGCAGCTTAGCGGTTAGGGGACAGGGGAACTATGGCTACACCTTC. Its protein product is CASSLAVRGQGNYGYTF.

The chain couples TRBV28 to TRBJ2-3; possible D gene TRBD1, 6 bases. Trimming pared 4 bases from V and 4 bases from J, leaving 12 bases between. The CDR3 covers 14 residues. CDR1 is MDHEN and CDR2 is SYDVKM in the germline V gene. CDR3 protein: CASSSNRAPDTQYF. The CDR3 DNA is TGTGCCAGCAGTTCTAACAGGGCCCCAGATACGCAGTATTTT. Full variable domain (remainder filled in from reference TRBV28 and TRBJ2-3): DVKVTQSSRYLVKRTGEKVFLECVQDMDHENMFWYRQDPGLGLRLIYFSYDVKMKEKGDIPEGYSVSREKKERFSLILESASTNQTSMYLCASSSNRAPDTQYFGPGTRLTVL.

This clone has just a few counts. This chain's CDR3 is CASSLPVPGVYEQYF. CDR3 nucleotide sequence: TGTGCCAGCAGTTTACCAGTCCCGGGAGTCTACGAGCAGTACTTC. The chain employs TRBV28 and TRBJ2-7; D possibly corresponds to TRBD2 (6 bases). Looked up from germline, CDR1 is MDHEN and CDR2 is SYDVKM. V dropped 2 bases and J dropped 3 bases, with 14 bases sitting between them. This CDR3 is 15 amino acids long.

The CDR3 bases are TGTGCCAGCAGTTTATTGGGCAGCCGACGGGAGCAGTTCTTC. Protein sequence: CASSLLGSRREQFF. V is TRBV27 and J is TRBJ2-1; D is undetermined. Trimming stripped 1 base from V and 10 bases from J, with 14 bases between. This CDR3 region has 14 residues. CDR1 is MNHEY, CDR2 SMNVEV, per germline (reference sequence).

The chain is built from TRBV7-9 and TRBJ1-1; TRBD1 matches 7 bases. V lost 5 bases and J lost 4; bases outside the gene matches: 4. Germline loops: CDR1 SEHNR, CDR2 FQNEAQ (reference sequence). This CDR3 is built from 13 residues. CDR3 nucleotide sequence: TGTGCCAGCAGCCCAGACAGGGCCACTGAAGCTTTCTTT. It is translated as CASSPDRATEAFF.